Listed below are T cell receptor beta chains from one sample, sequenced in a study of shared clonotypes between healthy human individuals. TCRdb's table, derived via immunoSEQ multiplex PCR, lists solely in-frame clones and lacks some. The repertoire holds roughly 2 million clones, with roughly 94% as singletons. What was sequenced was naive CD4+ T cells sorted from blood. The receptors originated from a man aged 18-30 years in good health. The CDR3 runs from the conserved cysteine through the conserved F or W. D genes are given only for firm matches. Expanded clones get a size class; other rows say once, few or many, or leave the size out.

>NA|TRBV2|TRBJ2-7|NA
CASTGTRQSQYF
TGTGCCAGCACGGGCACTCGACAGTCGCAGTACTTC
>NA|TRBV5-1|TRBJ2-7|once
CASSLRGTRPYEQYF
TGCGCCAGCAGCCTTCGTGGGACGCGGCCCTACGAGCAGTACTTC
>NA|TRBV10-1|TRBJ2-3|NA
CASSEKDTSTDTQYF
TGCGCCAGCAGTGAGAAAGATACTAGCACAGATACGCAGTATTTT
>NA|TRBV30|TRBJ2-6|NA
CAWGYSGANVLTF
TGTGCCTGGGGATACTCTGGGGCCAACGTCCTGACTTTC
>TRBD1|TRBV4-3|TRBJ2-7|NA
CASSQAGTGFHEQYF
TGCGCCAGCAGCCAAGCCGGGACAGGGTTCCACGAGCAGTACTTC
>TRBD1|TRBV7-9|TRBJ2-7|NA
CASSSDRSYEQYF
TGTGCCAGCAGCTCGGACAGGTCCTACGAGCAGTACTTC
>NA|TRBV10-3|TRBJ1-6|many
CAISEGASPLHF
TGTGCCATCAGCGAGGGCGCCTCACCCCTCCACTTT
>TRBD2|TRBV5-4|TRBJ2-3|NA
CASSATSGADTQYF
TGTGCCAGCAGCGCCACTAGCGGCGCAGATACGCAGTATTTT
>TRBD2|TRBV2|TRBJ2-3|NA
CASRSGRGTDTQYF
TGTGCCAGCAGGAGCGGGAGAGGAACAGATACGCAGTATTTT
>TRBD1|TRBV30|TRBJ1-5|NA
CAWSADRDNQPQHF
TGTGCCTGGAGTGCAGACAGGGATAATCAGCCCCAGCATTTT
>NA|TRBV14|TRBJ2-5|NA
CASSLWRDQETQYF
TGTGCCAGCAGTCTCTGGAGGGACCAAGAGACCCAGTACTTC
>TRBD2|TRBV5-1|TRBJ2-2|NA
CASSLDSGGPNTGELFF
TGCGCCAGCAGCTTGGATAGCGGGGGGCCGAACACCGGGGAGCTGTTTTTT
>TRBD1|TRBV5-1|TRBJ2-3|NA
CASSPGQGTDTQYF
TGCGCCAGCAGCCCCGGACAGGGCACAGATACGCAGTATTTT
>NA|TRBV5-1|TRBJ2-1|NA
CASSLGRVYNEQFF
TGCGCCAGCAGCCTCGGGCGGGTTTACAATGAGCAGTTCTTC
>TRBD2|TRBV29-1|TRBJ2-3|NA
CSVASGGASDTQYF
TGCAGCGTTGCTAGCGGGGGGGCCTCGGATACGCAGTATTTT
>TRBD2|TRBV30|TRBJ2-1|NA
CARNGERTSGGAHEQFF
TGTGCCCGCAACGGGGAAAGGACTAGCGGGGGGGCCCATGAGCAGTTCTTC
>NA|TRBV5-6|TRBJ1-1|NA
CASSFLQLNTEAFF
TGTGCCAGCAGCTTTCTACAGCTGAACACTGAAGCTTTCTTT
>TRBD1|TRBV4-1|TRBJ2-7|NA
CASSPLGDRVGEQYF
TGCGCCAGCAGCCCCTTGGGGGACAGGGTTGGCGAGCAGTACTTC
>NA|TRBV7-9|TRBJ1-2|NA
CASSPRTEPGYGYTF
TGTGCCAGCAGCCCTCGGACGGAACCCGGCTATGGCTACACCTTC
>NA|TRBV6-1|TRBJ2-7|NA
CASSERTAFSYEQYF
TGTGCCAGCAGTGAGAGGACAGCTTTCTCCTACGAGCAGTACTTC
>NA|TRBV6-1|TRBJ1-5|NA
CASTANRAMSPPQHF
TGTGCCAGCACCGCGAACAGGGCTATGTCTCCGCCCCAGCATTTT
>TRBD2|TRBV6-6|TRBJ2-7|NA
CASSWTSGRASYEQYF
TGTGCCAGCAGTTGGACTAGCGGGAGGGCCTCCTACGAGCAGTACTTC
>NA|TRBV27|TRBJ2-2|NA
CASSLLAGATGELFF
TGTGCCAGCAGTTTATTGGCAGGGGCAACCGGGGAGCTGTTTTTT
>NA|TRBV27|TRBJ1-1|NA
CASSMGASNTEAFF
TGTGCCAGCAGTATGGGGGCGTCGAACACTGAAGCTTTCTTT
>TRBD1|TRBV18|TRBJ2-7|NA
CASSPGTGGQEQYF
TGTGCCAGCTCACCCGGGACAGGGGGACAAGAGCAGTACTTC
>TRBD1|TRBV6-1|TRBJ1-4|NA
CASSLTGEGEKLFF
TGTGCCAGCAGTTTGACAGGGGAAGGTGAAAAACTGTTTTTT
>NA|TRBV7-2|TRBJ2-5|NA
CASSFGSGGTQETQYF
NA
>TRBD2|TRBV4-1|TRBJ2-7|NA
CASSPGRLAGDYEQYF
TGCGCCAGCAGCCCAGGGCGACTAGCGGGAGACTACGAGCAGTACTTC
>NA|TRBV6-5|TRBJ1-1|NA
CASSYLGMNTEAFF
TGTGCCAGCAGTTACCTGGGGATGAACACTGAAGCTTTCTTT
>NA|TRBV27|TRBJ1-6|NA
CASSDGTLNSPLHF
TGTGCCAGCAGTGACGGGACGTTAAATTCACCCCTCCACTTT
>TRBD1|TRBV4-2|TRBJ2-3|NA
CASRQGYGTDTQYF
TGTGCCAGCAGACAGGGGTACGGCACAGATACGCAGTATTTT
>NA|TRBV5-1|TRBJ2-3|once
CASSLELLSVADTQYF
TGCGCCAGCAGCTTGGAATTGTTAAGCGTGGCAGATACGCAGTATTTT
>TRBD1|TRBV7-3|TRBJ2-7|NA
CASSPGQGYEQYF
TGTGCCAGCAGCCCCGGACAGGGCTACGAGCAGTACTTC
>NA|TRBV27|TRBJ1-4|NA
CASSYRDATNEKLFF
TGTGCCAGCAGTTACAGGGACGCAACTAATGAAAAACTGTTTTTT
>TRBD1|TRBV15|TRBJ1-5|NA
CATSSEQGARNQPQHF
TGTGCCACCAGCAGTGAGCAGGGGGCTCGGAATCAGCCCCAGCATTTT
>NA|TRBV30|TRBJ2-3|NA
CAWSAKGDTQYF
TGTGCCTGGAGCGCAAAAGGGGATACGCAGTATTTT
>NA|TRBV6-1|TRBJ1-5|NA
CASLVGNQPQHF
TGTGCCAGTCTGGTGGGCAATCAGCCCCAGCATTTT
>NA|TRBV5-1|TRBJ1-2|NA
CASSLSLGVDGYTF
TGCGCCAGCAGCTTGAGTCTGGGGGTGGATGGCTACACCTTC
>NA|TRBV5-1|TRBJ1-4|NA
CASSLRSGREKLFF
TGCGCCAGCAGCTTGAGATCGGGAAGGGAAAAACTGTTTTTT
>NA|TRBV19|TRBJ2-3|NA
CASSIGRTDTQYF
TGTGCCAGTAGTATAGGGAGAACAGATACGCAGTATTTT
>TRBD1|TRBV6-1|TRBJ1-2|NA
CASRFQGASGYTF
TGTGCCAGCAGATTCCAGGGGGCGAGTGGCTACACCTTC
>NA|TRBV5-1|TRBJ2-7|NA
CASSRTTGMKSSEQYF
TGCGCCAGCAGCCGCACGACAGGCATGAAGTCGTCCGAGCAGTACTTC
>TRBD2|TRBV11-2|TRBJ2-2|NA
CASSFSGLLNTGELFF
TGTGCCAGCAGCTTTTCGGGACTACTAAACACCGGGGAGCTGTTTTTT
>NA|TRBV6-1|TRBJ1-2|NA
CASSFTGYTF
TGTGCCAGCAGTTTTACCGGGTACACCTTC
>NA|TRBV27|TRBJ2-7|NA
CASSSDRMRPVYEQYF
TGTGCCAGCAGTTCGGATCGCATGCGGCCTGTGTACGAGCAGTACTTC
>NA|TRBV7-9|TRBJ2-7|NA
CASSWGMLYEQYF
TGTGCCAGCAGCTGGGGGATGCTCTACGAGCAGTACTTC
>NA|TRBV10-3|TRBJ2-5|NA
CASEASGGRQETQYF
TGTGCCAGTGAGGCCTCCGGGGGGCGCCAAGAGACCCAGTACTTC